This T cell receptor beta chain comes out of a study of CD8 T cells in Susac syndrome. Reverse transcription used roughly 0.45 to 1 ug RNA and random hexamers. Amplification of TCR beta CDR3 across 54 Vbeta and 13 Jbeta was performed with immunoSEQ multiplex PCR. In TCRdb, the immunoSEQ multiplex PCR reads were re-called with MiXCR into one record per CDR3 protein. The sample contains about 180,000 distinct CDR3 sequences, nearly 97% of which appear only once. Sequences were obtained from CD4+ T cells from PBMCs. The clonotype originates from a human donor with multiple sclerosis.

The CDR3, as DNA: TGCAGTGCTAGAGATCGGAGGACGGGGGTCACTAATGAAAAACTGTTTTTT. It is translated as CSARDRRTGVTNEKLFF. The chain combines TRBV20-1 with TRBJ1-4; tentative D call: TRBD1 (5 bases). With 0 bases removed from V and 2 bases from J, the gap between germline ends came to 16 bases. Per germline, CDR1 DFQATT and CDR2 SNEGSKA (reference sequence). CDR3 length: 17 amino acids.